The 32 T cell receptor beta chains in this list originate from one sample, sequenced in a study of shared clonotypes between healthy human individuals. Method: immunoSEQ multiplex PCR; TCRdb's copy keeps in-frame clones and lacks some. The sample includes a few million clones, more than 85% seen only once; the top ten take around 0.4%. The specimen was naive CD4+ T cells from PBMCs. Documented subset: CD45RA+ positively selected. These receptors were taken from a man aged 18 to 30 in good health. Some clones in this sample may be carry-over from other donors' samples.

The chain couples TRBV9 to TRBJ2-2; 10 bases fit TRBD2. The CDR3 covers 18 residues. The V gene's germline CDR1 is SGDLS and CDR2 YYNGEE. V lost 4 bases to trimming and J lost 5 bases; unmatched junction nucleotides: 14. The CDR3 nucleotides read TGTGCCAGCAGCCCCAACCCTCTAGCGGGAGCCGGAACCGGGGAGCTGTTTTTT. Protein sequence: CASSPNPLAGAGTGELFF.

The rearrangement joins TRBV25-1 to TRBJ2-7; maybe TRBD1 (5 bases). The V gene lost 5 bases and the J gene lost 5 bases, with 10 bases spanning the gap. The CDR3 extends over 12 amino acids. The germline gives CDR1 MGHDK, CDR2 SYGVNS. CDR3: CASSSTVNEQYF. The CDR3 DNA is TGTGCCAGCAGTTCGACAGTTAACGAGCAGTACTTC.

V is TRBV28 and J is TRBJ2-5; D tentatively fits TRBD1 or TRBD2 (5 bases each). The V gene lost 3 bases and the J gene lost 5 bases, with 16 bases spanning the gap. The CDR3 spans 15 residues. Germline-derived CDR1 and CDR2 are MDHEN and SYDVKM. Here the CDR3 DNA reads TGTGCCAGCAGTTTTGGGACGGGTCCGAGGGAGACCCAGTACTTC. Translation gives CASSFGTGPRETQYF.

This sequence joins TRBV7-2 and TRBJ2-1; the match to TRBD2 covers 11 bases. Germline V lookup: CDR1 SGHTA, CDR2 FQGNSA. J lost 9 bases, V lost 1 base, and 8 bases had no gene match. The CDR3 is made up of 16 amino acids. The CDR3: CASSLELAGVLVEQFF. The CDR3 DNA follows: TGTGCCAGCAGCTTAGAACTAGCGGGAGTATTGGTTGAGCAGTTCTTC.

CDR3 residues: CASTRRGSTYGYTF. CDR3 DNA sequence: TGTGCCAGCACCCGCCGGGGCAGCACCTATGGCTACACCTTC. The chain joins TRBV7-2 to TRBJ1-2; maybe TRBD1 (5 bases). CDR3 size: 14 residues. V lost 7 bases to trimming and J lost 4 bases, with 16 bases between them. CDR1 is SGHTA, CDR2 FQGNSA, per germline. The full variable domain, its missing parts supplied by reference TRBV7-2 and TRBJ1-2, is GAGVSQSPSNKVTEKGKDVELRCDPISGHTALYWYRQSLGQGLEFLIYFQGNSAPDKSGLPSDRFSAERTGGSVSTLTIQRTQQEDSAVYLCASTRRGSTYGYTFGSGTRLTVV.

This sequence joins TRBV15 and TRBJ1-3, with a tentative D call TRBD1 (6 bases). The germline gives CDR1 LNHNV, CDR2 YYDKDF (reference sequence). The CDR3 totals 17 residues. The V end lost 2 bases, the J end lost 4 bases, and 18 bases lay between the germline ends. CDR3 protein: CATSRQIAGTSGNTIYF. The CDR3 DNA sequence: TGTGCCACCAGCAGACAGATCGCCGGGACATCCGGAAACACCATATATTTT.

This chain joins TRBV5-1 and TRBJ2-1; 11 bases are a match to TRBD2. This CDR3 contains 16 residues. V dropped 0 bases and J dropped 6; count of bases not matched to a gene: 5. In germline, CDR1 is SGHRS, CDR2 YFSETQ. The CDR3 bases are TGCGCCAGCAGCTTGGGTAGTAGCGGGAGGGTCAATGAGCAGTTCTTC. Translated, it gives CASSLGSSGRVNEQFF.

The rearrangement joins TRBV5-1 to TRBJ1-1, with TRBD1 identical over 9 bases. The germline V gene has CDR1 SGHRS and CDR2 YFSETQ. This CDR3 has 15 residues. V lost 4 bases to trimming and J lost 4 bases; unmatched junction nucleotides: 8. The CDR3 reads CASSPNTGGSTEAFF. CDR3 in DNA: TGCGCCAGCAGCCCCAATACAGGGGGCAGCACTGAAGCTTTCTTT.

The chain links TRBV21-1 to TRBJ1-2. TRBV21-1 is a pseudogene locus. The CDR3 loop spans 15 amino acids. The CDR3 nucleotides read TGTGCCAGCAGCACGAAGACGGGAGCTAACTATGGCTACACCTTC. It is translated as CASSTKTGANYGYTF.

This sequence joins TRBV28 and TRBJ2-5; 9 nucleotides align to TRBD1. V trimming: 2 bases; J trimming: 2 bases; junction bases outside the gene matches: 3. This CDR3 region has 15 residues. Germline V gives CDR1 MDHEN, CDR2 SYDVKM. DNA of the CDR3: TGTGCCAGCAGTTTAACCGGGACAGGGCAAGAGACCCAGTACTTC. Protein sequence: CASSLTGTGQETQYF.

The chain uses TRBV5-6 and TRBJ2-7; 7 positions match TRBD2. Germline V gene sequence: CDR1 SGHDT, CDR2 YYEEEE. There are 15 residues in the CDR3. Losses at the gene ends were 1 base for V and 11 bases for J; bases not matched to a gene: 15. The CDR3 region has the DNA TGTGCCAGCAGCTTGCGGGCGGCGGGAGCTCGTGAGGAGTACTTC. Amino acid sequence: CASSLRAAGAREEYF. The full variable domain, rest sourced from reference TRBV5-6 and TRBJ2-7, is DAGVTQSPTHLIKTRGQQVTLRCSPKSGHDTVSWYQQALGQGPQFIFQYYEEEERQRGNFPDRFSGHQFPNYSSELNVNALLLGDSALYLCASSLRAAGAREEYFGPGTRLTVT.

The chain recombines TRBV7-9 with TRBJ2-2, with D unclear. V was cut by 3 bases and J by 2 bases, with 7 bases left in between. This CDR3 spans 14 amino acids. Germline lookup yields CDR1 SEHNR and CDR2 FQNEAQ (reference sequence). The CDR3 sequence is CASSLHVNTGELFF. For the CDR3, the DNA is TGTGCCAGCAGCTTGCACGTAAACACCGGGGAGCTGTTTTTT.

This sequence joins TRBV11-1 and TRBJ2-5, with 7 bases matching TRBD1. Trimming removed 5 bases from V and 5 bases from J; junction bases left unmatched: 5. The germline V gene has CDR1 SGHAT and CDR2 FQDESV (reference sequence). This CDR3 contains 13 residues. The CDR3 sequence: CASSQGGRETQYF. The DNA for the CDR3 is TGTGCCAGCAGCCAAGGGGGCAGGGAGACCCAGTACTTC.

The genes are TRBV6-5 and TRBJ2-7; 8 nucleotides align to TRBD2. Germline CDR1 reads MNHEY; CDR2 reads SVGAGI. The trim removed 4 bases at V and 2 bases at J, leaving 7 bases unmatched. This CDR3 is 15 amino acids long. The CDR3 protein is CASSSTAGGTYEQYF. The CDR3, as DNA: TGTGCCAGCAGTTCCACCGCGGGAGGAACCTACGAGCAGTACTTC.

The chain is built from TRBV15 and TRBJ2-2; 8 nucleotides match TRBD1. V dropped 0 bases and J dropped 8; count of bases not matched to a gene: 11. The germline V gene encodes CDR1 LNHNV and CDR2 YYDKDF (reference sequence). The CDR3 runs to 17 residues. This CDR3 is CATSRDRSDRGTGELFF. For the CDR3, the DNA is TGTGCCACCAGCAGAGATCGGTCCGACAGGGGAACTGGGGAGCTGTTTTTT. Based on the CDR3 plus reference TRBV15 and TRBJ2-2, the full variable domain is DAMVIQNPRYQVTQFGKPVTLSCSQTLNHNVMYWYQQKSSQAPKLLFHYYDKDFNNEADTPDNFQSRRPNTSFCFLDIRSPGLGDTAMYLCATSRDRSDRGTGELFFGEGSRLTVL.

In its sample, this clone was seen once. The V gene is TRBV28, the J gene TRBJ2-6, with 7 bases identical to TRBD2. Looked up from germline, CDR1 is MDHEN and CDR2 is SYDVKM. CDR3 length equals 15 residues. The V and J ends lost 10 bases and 0 bases, in that order; junction bases with no gene match: 6. CDR3 in DNA: TGTGCCACCGAAACGGGGGGCTCTGGGGCCAACGTCCTGACTTTC. Protein sequence: CATETGGSGANVLTF.

This chain links TRBV6-4 with TRBJ1-1; D unresolved. The V gene's germline CDR1 is MRHNA and CDR2 SNTAGT. The CDR3 is 12 residues long. The V end lost 9 bases, the J end lost 8 bases, and 16 bases lay between the germline ends. CDR3 amino acids: CARAQDVPEAFF. DNA of the CDR3: TGTGCCAGGGCCCAGGACGTTCCCGAAGCTTTCTTT.

In this sample, this clone turned up once. The chain combines TRBV4-3 with TRBJ2-1; TRBD2 matches at 11 bases. This CDR3 spans 16 amino acids. Losses at the gene ends were 2 bases for V and 2 bases for J; bases not matched to a gene: 2. Germline V CDR1 and CDR2: LGHNA, YSLEER. CDR3 nucleotides: TGCGCCAGCAGCCAACATAGCGGGAGGGCCTACAATGAGCAGTTCTTC. Encoded protein: CASSQHSGRAYNEQFF.

The chain combines TRBV6-1 with TRBJ1-3; D is undetermined. The CDR3 is 15 amino acids. Germline lookup yields CDR1 MNHNS and CDR2 SASEGT. V lost 3 bases and J lost 0, with 9 bases in between. CDR3 residues: CASSEQPNSGNTIYF. The DNA of the CDR3 is TGTGCCAGCAGTGAGCAGCCGAACTCTGGAAACACCATATATTTT.

This chain connects TRBV9 to TRBJ2-7; 9 bases match TRBD1. CDR3 size: 15 residues. The ends lost 0 bases at V and 5 bases at J; junction bases unmatched: 6. Germline V gene data show CDR1 as SGDLS and CDR2 as YYNGEE. CDR3 protein: CASSVASWTGDEQYF. Here the CDR3 DNA reads TGTGCCAGCAGCGTAGCTAGTTGGACAGGGGACGAGCAGTACTTC. The full variable domain, in which reference TRBV9 and TRBJ2-7 provide the parts outside the CDR3, is DSGVTQTPKHLITATGQRVTLRCSPRSGDLSVYWYQQSLDQGLQFLIQYYNGEERAKGNILERFSAQQFPDLHSELNLSSLELGDSALYFCASSVASWTGDEQYFGPGTRLTVT.

V gene TRBV28 combines with J gene TRBJ1-5, with D uncertain. The CDR3 contains 13 residues. Trimming left V 8 bases short and J 1 base short, with 9 bases between. Germline V gene sequence: CDR1 MDHEN, CDR2 SYDVKM. The CDR3 region is CASVDSSNQPQHF. As DNA, the CDR3 is TGTGCCAGCGTCGATTCGAGCAATCAGCCCCAGCATTTT. The whole variable domain, filled in from reference TRBV28 and TRBJ1-5, reads DVKVTQSSRYLVKRTGEKVFLECVQDMDHENMFWYRQDPGLGLRLIYFSYDVKMKEKGDIPEGYSVSREKKERFSLILESASTNQTSMYLCASVDSSNQPQHFGDGTRLSIL.

The chain joins TRBV11-2 to TRBJ2-4, with 12 bases matching TRBD2. With 1 base clipped from V and 0 bases from J, the junction kept 7 bases outside the gene matches. This CDR3 has 19 residues. Per germline, CDR1 SGHAT and CDR2 FQNNGV. The CDR3 coding sequence is TGTGCCAGCAGCTTAGCGAGGGCTAGCGGGAGGGTAGCCAAAAACATTCAGTACTTC. It translates to CASSLARASGRVAKNIQYF.

J is TRBJ2-1 and V is TRBV7-2; maybe TRBD1 (6 bases). The CDR3 contains 15 residues. The germline V gene has CDR1 SGHTA and CDR2 FQGNSA. Trimming stripped 7 bases from V and 6 bases from J, with 19 bases between. For the CDR3, the DNA is TGTGCCAGCACCCCTTTTTCAGGGGCCTTCAATGAGCAGTTCTTC. It yields the protein CASTPFSGAFNEQFF. Based on the CDR3 plus reference TRBV7-2 and TRBJ2-1, the full variable domain is GAGVSQSPSNKVTEKGKDVELRCDPISGHTALYWYRQSLGQGLEFLIYFQGNSAPDKSGLPSDRFSAERTGGSVSTLTIQRTQQEDSAVYLCASTPFSGAFNEQFFGPGTRLTVL.

The rearrangement joins TRBV4-2 to TRBJ1-4; 8 bases align to TRBD1. V lost 0 bases and J lost 7; bases outside the gene matches: 10. The germline CDR1 and CDR2 sequences are LGHNA and YNFKEQ. The CDR3 covers 17 residues. The CDR3 coding sequence is TGTGCCAGCAGCCAAGATCGACCCGACAGGGGTGGTGAAAAACTGTTTTTT. As protein: CASSQDRPDRGGEKLFF.

V usage is TRBV11-3 and J usage is TRBJ2-3, with a possible D match to TRBD2 (5 bases). The germline gives CDR1 SGHNT, CDR2 YENEEA. Between the trimmed V and J ends, which lost 5 bases and 2 bases, there was a span of 14 bases. The CDR3 covers 15 residues. This chain's CDR3 is CASSPGLTLTDTQYF. In nucleotides, the CDR3 is TGTGCCAGCAGCCCCGGACTTACCCTCACAGATACGCAGTATTTT.

This clone was picked up one time. One end of the junction varies from germline; a read error may be responsible. This chain uses TRBV18 with TRBJ2-1, with 7 bases lining up with TRBD1. The CDR3 covers 11 residues. The germline V gene has CDR1 KGHSH and CDR2 LQKENI. CDR3 nucleotide sequence: TGTGCCAGCCACGGACAGGTGGGATCGGTCTTC. This translates into CASHGQVGSVF.

The chain combines TRBV14 with TRBJ2-5; 13 nucleotides agree with TRBD2. Unmatched junction bases numbered 11, after V lost 1 base and J lost 9 bases. Per germline, CDR1 SGHDN and CDR2 FVKESK. The CDR3 consists of 17 residues. CDR3 protein: CASSQGRGLAGRLAQYF. CDR3 nucleotides: TGTGCCAGCAGCCAAGGGAGGGGACTAGCGGGACGATTAGCCCAGTACTTC.

J is TRBJ2-1 and V is TRBV9, with a possible D match to TRBD2 (6 bases). The CDR3 runs to 15 residues. V dropped 3 bases and J dropped 1 base, with 11 bases sitting between them. Germline CDR1 is SGDLS and CDR2 is YYNGEE. The CDR3 DNA sequence: TGTGCCAGCAGCGCGGGACTCCTATCCTACAATGAGCAGTTCTTC. Encoded protein: CASSAGLLSYNEQFF.

Turning to this clone: This sample includes further DNA sequences coding for the same CDR3. The chain carries TRBV5-1 and TRBJ1-2, with 7 bases that match TRBD1. V was pared by 0 bases and J by 1 base, with 3 bases of the junction left unmatched. Per the germline V gene, CDR1 is SGHRS and CDR2 is YFSETQ. This CDR3 comprises 15 residues. The CDR3 here is CASSLAGDSNYGYTF. CDR3 in DNA: TGCGCCAGCAGCTTGGCCGGGGACAGTAACTATGGCTACACCTTC.

This clone was observed once. This chain connects TRBV5-1 to TRBJ2-5; TRBD2 matches 12 bases. CDR3 size: 18 residues. The V gene end was trimmed by 4 bases and the J gene end by 5 bases; junction bases not matched to a gene: 15. In germline, CDR1 is SGHRS, CDR2 YFSETQ. In DNA form, the CDR3 reads TGCGCCAGCAGCAAAGTCGGTTCTAGCGGGAGGGGGAAGGAGACCCAGTACTTC. This encodes CASSKVGSSGRGKETQYF.

The chain employs TRBV5-1 and TRBJ2-3; 7 bases align to TRBD2. The CDR3 is made up of 14 amino acids. Germline V gene lookup returns CDR1 SGHRS and CDR2 YFSETQ. With 5 bases clipped from V and 1 base from J, the junction kept 4 bases outside the gene matches. The CDR3: CASRRLAGTDTQYF. For the CDR3, the DNA is TGCGCCAGCAGGAGGCTAGCGGGCACAGATACGCAGTATTTT.

The chain combines TRBV7-2 with TRBJ2-7; 7 positions agree with TRBD1. J gave up 2 bases and V 1 base, and 5 bases lay outside the gene matches. CDR1 SGHTA and CDR2 FQGNSA come from the germline V gene. The length of the CDR3 is 15 residues. The chain's CDR3 is CASSLGQGFPYEQYF. CDR3 bases: TGTGCCAGCAGCTTAGGACAGGGTTTCCCCTACGAGCAGTACTTC.